A single sample gave rise to the 6 T cell receptor beta chains below, sequenced in a study of blood T cells in healthy people across ages (dated by TCRdb to between 2015 and 2016). Library preparation employed 5' RACE. The sequencer listed for this sample is Illumina HiSeq 2500. The second PCR ran for roughly 7 to 11 cycles and used a J-beta primer mix along with a sample-barcoded 5' primer. The public reads were quality trimmed at Q25 with fastp and then assembled into clones with MiXCR by TCRdb, keeping productive beta chains. Entries that share a CDR3 protein sequence are merged under the most common genes and DNA. The sample table contains more than 700,000 distinct CDR3 sequences; only one count was recorded for 53% of them. The leading ten clones occupy roughly two fifths of the sample. The sample was blood. These receptors originate from an elderly man in good health.

This clonotype was recorded many times. This rearrangement joins TRBV6-6 to TRBJ2-1; 7 bases agree with TRBD2. This CDR3 is 14 amino acids long. Germline V lookup: CDR1 MNHNY, CDR2 SVGAGI (reference sequence). Germline trimming cut 2 bases from V and 9 bases from J; bases unmatched to any gene: 7. In DNA, the CDR3 is TGTGCCAGCAGTTACACCGGACTAGGCAGTGAGCAGTTCTTC. Translating gives CASSYTGLGSEQFF.

Comments on this clonotype: This may stem from a read error, because a much larger clone lies one nucleotide away. The chain joins TRBV27 to TRBJ2-1, with 12 bases identical to TRBD2. Germline V gives CDR1 MNHEY, CDR2 SMNVEV (reference sequence). The CDR3 runs 15 residues. The CDR3 DNA is TGTGCCGGCAGTTTCCTAGCGGGAGGGCCCGGTGAGCAGTTCTTC. Residues: CAGSFLAGGPGEQFF.

V is TRBV24-1 and J is TRBJ1-2; no clear D. This CDR3 has 13 amino acids. With 3 bases removed from V and 4 bases from J, the gap between germline ends came to 8 bases. Per germline, CDR1 KGHDR and CDR2 SFDVKD. The CDR3 is CATSDERSYGYTF. As DNA, the CDR3 is TGTGCCACCAGTGATGAACGAAGCTATGGCTACACCTTC.

V usage is TRBV20-1 and J usage is TRBJ2-1, with D perhaps matching TRBD2 (5 bases). Germline V gene data show CDR1 as DFQATT and CDR2 as SNEGSKA (reference sequence). This CDR3 is built from 16 residues. Trimming removed 0 bases from V and 2 bases from J, with 14 bases in between. The CDR3 nucleotides read TGCAGTGCTAGAGACGGCGGGCGGCCGCCCTACAATGAGCAGTTCTTC. It specifies CSARDGGRPPYNEQFF.

This chain joins TRBV20-1 and TRBJ2-1, with D possibly being TRBD2 (6 bases). CDR1 and CDR2 (germline): DFQATT, SNEGSKA (reference sequence). The CDR3 length is 17 residues. Trimming stripped 3 bases from V and 5 bases from J, with 23 bases between. The DNA of the CDR3 is TGCAGTGCTAGTCGGGGCGTGAGACTAGAGGGGAACAATGAGCAGTTCTTC. It specifies CSASRGVRLEGNNEQFF.

The V and J genes are TRBV2 and TRBJ2-5; the match to TRBD1 covers 10 bases. This CDR3 has 18 residues. The V gene end was trimmed by 0 bases and the J gene end by 1 base; junction bases not matched to a gene: 8. Per germline, CDR1 SNHLY and CDR2 FYNNEI. The CDR3 region is CASSEAIPGQGSQETQYF. The CDR3 nucleotides read TGTGCCAGCAGTGAAGCGATTCCGGGACAGGGGTCCCAAGAGACCCAGTACTTC.